The 7 T cell receptor beta chains presented below share a single source sample, sequenced in a study of cytomegalovirus exposure and HLA in healthy donors. Use of 60 Vbeta and 13 Jbeta primers characterized the PCR. The data were produced by immunoSEQ multiplex PCR, yet TCRdb's version contains in-frame clones alone and is incomplete. The profile covers 110,000 to 150,000 clones, with 60% to 85% appearing a single time and 2.8% taken by the ten largest. The sequenced material came from PBMCs. Receptor source: a male donor in good health and CMV-seronegative.

CDR3 bases: TGTGCCAGCAGCTTGACTGCGGTTTACGGCTACACCTTC. Protein sequence: CASSLTAVYGYTF. V usage is TRBV5-6 and J usage is TRBJ1-2, with D uncertain. The CDR3 runs to 13 residues. Trimming took off 1 base at V and 8 bases at J, with 12 bases between the two ends. Germline V gene lookup returns CDR1 SGHDT and CDR2 YYEEEE. The full variable domain, completed using reference TRBV5-6 and TRBJ1-2, is DAGVTQSPTHLIKTRGQQVTLRCSPKSGHDTVSWYQQALGQGPQFIFQYYEEEERQRGNFPDRFSGHQFPNYSSELNVNALLLGDSALYLCASSLTAVYGYTFGSGTRLTVV.

V and J are TRBV18 and TRBJ1-6, with D possibly being TRBD1 (6 bases). V lost 2 bases and J 7 bases, leaving 18 bases between the germline ends. Per the germline V gene, CDR1 is KGHSH and CDR2 is LQKENI. The CDR3 is 17 residues long. The CDR3 loop is CASSPTPQGVGNSPLHF. DNA of the CDR3: TGTGCCAGCTCACCAACCCCACAGGGAGTGGGGAATTCACCCCTCCACTTT.

This clone was counted only a few times. This rearrangement joins TRBV7-3 to TRBJ2-4; 7 nucleotides line up with TRBD2. This CDR3 spans 17 amino acids. Trimming cost V 1 base and J 0 bases; bases outside gene matches: 6. Germline V lookup: CDR1 SGHTA, CDR2 FQGTGA. This CDR3 reads CASSLMGGAGAKNIQYF. The CDR3 DNA reads TGTGCCAGCAGCTTAATGGGAGGGGCCGGAGCCAAAAACATTCAGTACTTC.

The V call is TRBV6-6, the J call TRBJ2-3; 7 nucleotides align to TRBD1. The CDR3 has 13 amino acids. Germline trimming cut 8 bases from V and 5 bases from J; bases unmatched to any gene: 7. CDR1 is MNHNY and CDR2 is SVGAGI in the germline V gene (reference sequence). The CDR3 protein is CASGRGGEDTQYF. The CDR3 nucleotides are TGTGCCAGCGGAAGAGGGGGCGAAGATACGCAGTATTTT.

The gene calls are TRBV5-5 and TRBJ2-5; TRBD1 matches at 7 bases. V lost 5 bases, J lost 3 bases, and 10 bases stayed unmatched. This CDR3 spans 15 amino acids. Germline lookup yields CDR1 SGHKS and CDR2 YYEKEE (reference sequence). CDR3 amino acids: CASRLTGTAKETQYF. The CDR3 DNA reads as TGTGCCAGCAGGCTCACCGGGACAGCAAAAGAGACCCAGTACTTC.

The DNA for the CDR3 is TGTGCCAGCAGTTACGAGACTAGCGCCTACGAGCAGTACTTC. Its protein is CASSYETSAYEQYF. The chain uses TRBV6-5 and TRBJ2-7, with TRBD2 identical over 8 bases. CDR3 length equals 14 residues. J lost 2 bases, V lost 2 bases, and 2 bases had no gene match. The germline V gene has CDR1 MNHEY and CDR2 SVGAGI.

The chain is built from TRBV13 and TRBJ1-1; TRBD1 matches 9 bases. Germline CDR1 is PRHDT and CDR2 is FYEKMQ (reference sequence). V lost 5 bases and J lost 1; bases outside the gene matches: 5. The CDR3 consists of 15 residues. CDR3 DNA sequence: TGTGCCAGCAGCAGTCAGACAGGGGGGAACACTGAAGCTTTCTTT. Translation: CASSSQTGGNTEAFF.